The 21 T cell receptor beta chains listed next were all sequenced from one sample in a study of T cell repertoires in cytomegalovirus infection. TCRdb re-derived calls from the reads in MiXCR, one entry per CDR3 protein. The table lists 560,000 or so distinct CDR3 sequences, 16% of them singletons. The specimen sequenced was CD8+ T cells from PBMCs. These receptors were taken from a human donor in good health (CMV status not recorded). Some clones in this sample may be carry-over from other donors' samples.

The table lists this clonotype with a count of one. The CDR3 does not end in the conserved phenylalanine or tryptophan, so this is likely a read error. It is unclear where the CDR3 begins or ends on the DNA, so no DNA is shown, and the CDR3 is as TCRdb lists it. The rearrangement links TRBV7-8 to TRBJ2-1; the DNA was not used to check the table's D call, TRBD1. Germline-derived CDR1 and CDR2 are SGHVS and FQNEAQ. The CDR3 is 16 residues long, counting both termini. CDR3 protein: CASSFFAGAGRGEQLL.

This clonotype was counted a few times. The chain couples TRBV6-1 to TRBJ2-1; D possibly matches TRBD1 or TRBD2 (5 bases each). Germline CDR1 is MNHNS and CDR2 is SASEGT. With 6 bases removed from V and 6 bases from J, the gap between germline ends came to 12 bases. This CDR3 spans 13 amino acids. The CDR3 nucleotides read TGTGCCAGCAGGTCCGGGACCATCAATGAGCAGTTCTTC. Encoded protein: CASRSGTINEQFF.

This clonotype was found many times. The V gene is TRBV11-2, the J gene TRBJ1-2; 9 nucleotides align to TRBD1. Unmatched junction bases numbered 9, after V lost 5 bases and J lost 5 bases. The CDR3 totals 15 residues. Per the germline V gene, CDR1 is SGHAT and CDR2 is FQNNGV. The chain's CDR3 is CASSADRGGMYGYTF. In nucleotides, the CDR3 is TGTGCCAGCAGCGCCGACAGGGGGGGAATGTATGGCTACACCTTC.

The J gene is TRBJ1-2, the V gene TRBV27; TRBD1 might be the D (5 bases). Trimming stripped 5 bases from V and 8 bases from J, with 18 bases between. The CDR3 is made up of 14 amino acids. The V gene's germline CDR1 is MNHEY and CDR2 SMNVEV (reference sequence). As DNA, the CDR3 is TGTGCCAGCAGTCCCCGGAACGGGGGAGGGGGCTACACCTTC. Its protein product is CASSPRNGGGGYTF.

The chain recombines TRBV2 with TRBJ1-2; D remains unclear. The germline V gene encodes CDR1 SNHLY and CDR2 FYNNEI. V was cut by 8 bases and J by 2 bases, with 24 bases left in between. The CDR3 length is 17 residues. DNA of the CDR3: TGTGCCAGCCCAGGAACCTCTTCAGGTTCTGCAAACTATGGCTACACCTTC. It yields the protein CASPGTSSGSANYGYTF. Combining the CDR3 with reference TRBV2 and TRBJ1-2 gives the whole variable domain EPEVTQTPSHQVTQMGQEVILRCVPISNHLYFYWYRQILGQKVEFLVSFYNNEISEKSEIFDDQFSVERPDGSNFTLKIRSTKLEDSAMYFCASPGTSSGSANYGYTFGSGTRLTVV.

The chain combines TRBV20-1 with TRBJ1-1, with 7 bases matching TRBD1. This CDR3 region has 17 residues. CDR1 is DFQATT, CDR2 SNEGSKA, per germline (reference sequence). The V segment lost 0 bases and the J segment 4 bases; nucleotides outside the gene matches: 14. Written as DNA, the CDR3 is TGCAGTGCTAGAGATACGAGGGGGCGCCGTATGGGCACTGAAGCTTTCTTT. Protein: CSARDTRGRRMGTEAFF.

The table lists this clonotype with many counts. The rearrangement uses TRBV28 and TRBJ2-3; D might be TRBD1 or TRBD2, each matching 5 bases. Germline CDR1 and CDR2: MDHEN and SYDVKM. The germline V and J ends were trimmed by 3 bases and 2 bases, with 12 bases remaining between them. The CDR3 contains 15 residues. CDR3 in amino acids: CASSFRDVYTDTQYF. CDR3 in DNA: TGTGCCAGCAGTTTCCGGGACGTCTACACAGATACGCAGTATTTT.

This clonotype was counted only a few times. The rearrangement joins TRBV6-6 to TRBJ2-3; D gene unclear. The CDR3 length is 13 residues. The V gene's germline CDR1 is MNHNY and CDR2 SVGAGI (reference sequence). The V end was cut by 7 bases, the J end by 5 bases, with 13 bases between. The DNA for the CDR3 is TGTGCCAGCATGCCCGGAAGAGGAGATACGCAGTATTTT. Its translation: CASMPGRGDTQYF.

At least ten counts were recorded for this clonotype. The CDR3 here is CASSDTLSGGTEAFF. The DNA of the CDR3 is TGTGCCAGCAGTGACACATTGTCAGGGGGCACTGAAGCTTTCTTT. The rearrangement uses TRBV6-4 and TRBJ1-1; TRBD1 aligns across 7 bases. This CDR3 contains 15 residues. The trim removed 2 bases at V and 4 bases at J, leaving 7 bases unmatched. Germline V gene sequence: CDR1 MRHNA, CDR2 SNTAGT.

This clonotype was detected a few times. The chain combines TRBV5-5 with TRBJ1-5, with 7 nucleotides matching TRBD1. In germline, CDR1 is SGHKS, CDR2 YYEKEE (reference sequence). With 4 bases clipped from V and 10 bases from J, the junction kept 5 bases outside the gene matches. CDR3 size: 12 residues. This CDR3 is CASSPDRVPQHF. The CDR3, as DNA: TGTGCCAGCAGCCCAGACAGGGTACCCCAGCATTTT.

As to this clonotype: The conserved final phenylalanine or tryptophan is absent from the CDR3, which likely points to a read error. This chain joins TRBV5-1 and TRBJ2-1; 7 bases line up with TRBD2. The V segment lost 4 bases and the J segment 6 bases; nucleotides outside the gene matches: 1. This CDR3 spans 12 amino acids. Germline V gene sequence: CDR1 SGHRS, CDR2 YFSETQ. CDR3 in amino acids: CASSGGGNEQFL. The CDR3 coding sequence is TGCGCCAGCAGCGGGGGGGGCAATGAGCAGTTCTTA.

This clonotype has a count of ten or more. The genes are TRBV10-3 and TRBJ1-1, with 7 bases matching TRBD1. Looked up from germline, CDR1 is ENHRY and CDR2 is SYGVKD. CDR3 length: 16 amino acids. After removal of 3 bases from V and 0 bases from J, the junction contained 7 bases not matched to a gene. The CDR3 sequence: CAISDTGAPLNTEAFF. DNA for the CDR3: TGTGCCATCAGTGACACAGGGGCTCCGTTGAACACTGAAGCTTTCTTT.

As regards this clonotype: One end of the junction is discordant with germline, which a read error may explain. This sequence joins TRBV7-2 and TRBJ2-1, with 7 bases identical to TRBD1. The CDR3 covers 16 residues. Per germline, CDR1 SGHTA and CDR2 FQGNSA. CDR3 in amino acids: CASSLGRGSSYNEPFF. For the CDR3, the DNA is TGTGCAAGCAGCTTAGGCAGGGGGTCGAGCTACAATGAGCCGTTCTTC. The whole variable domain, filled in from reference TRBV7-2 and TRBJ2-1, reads GAGVSQSPSNKVTEKGKDVELRCDPISGHTALYWYRQSLGQGLEFLIYFQGNSAPDKSGLPSDRFSAERTGGSVSTLTIQRTQQEDSAVYLCASSLGRGSSYNEPFFGPGTRLTVL.

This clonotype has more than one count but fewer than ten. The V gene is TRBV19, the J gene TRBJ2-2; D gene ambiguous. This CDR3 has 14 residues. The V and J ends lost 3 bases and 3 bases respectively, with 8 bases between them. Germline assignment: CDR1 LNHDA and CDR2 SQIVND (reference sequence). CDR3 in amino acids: CASSILGDTGELFF. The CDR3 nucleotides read TGTGCCAGTAGTATTTTGGGTGACACCGGGGAGCTGTTTTTT.

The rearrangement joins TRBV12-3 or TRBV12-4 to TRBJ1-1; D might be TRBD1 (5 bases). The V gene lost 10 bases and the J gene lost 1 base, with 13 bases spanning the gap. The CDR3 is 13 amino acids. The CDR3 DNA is TGTGCCACCGACAGCGGAGAGAACACTGAAGCTTTCTTT. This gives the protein CATDSGENTEAFF.

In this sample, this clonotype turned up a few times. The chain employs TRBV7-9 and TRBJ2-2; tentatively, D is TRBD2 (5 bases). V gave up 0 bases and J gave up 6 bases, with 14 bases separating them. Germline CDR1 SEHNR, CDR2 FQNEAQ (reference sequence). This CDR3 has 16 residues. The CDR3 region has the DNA TGTGCCAGCAGCTTAGCGCTTCGGTCGGGGTCCGGGGAGCTGTTTTTT. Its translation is CASSLALRSGSGELFF.

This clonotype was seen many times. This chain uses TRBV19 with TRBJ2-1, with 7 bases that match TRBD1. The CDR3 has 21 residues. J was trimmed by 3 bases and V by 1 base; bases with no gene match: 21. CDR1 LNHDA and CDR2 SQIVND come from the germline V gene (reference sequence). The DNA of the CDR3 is TGTGCCAGTAGTATAGGGGTGTCAGGGGGTCCCCCACGCCGCGGCTACAATGAGCAGTTCTTC. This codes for CASSIGVSGGPPRRGYNEQFF.

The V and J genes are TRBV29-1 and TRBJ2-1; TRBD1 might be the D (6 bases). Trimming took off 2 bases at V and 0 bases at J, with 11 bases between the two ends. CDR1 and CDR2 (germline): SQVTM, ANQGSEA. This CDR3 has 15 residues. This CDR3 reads CSVEPQGDSYNEQFF. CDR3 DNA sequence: TGCAGCGTTGAACCACAGGGAGACTCCTACAATGAGCAGTTCTTC.

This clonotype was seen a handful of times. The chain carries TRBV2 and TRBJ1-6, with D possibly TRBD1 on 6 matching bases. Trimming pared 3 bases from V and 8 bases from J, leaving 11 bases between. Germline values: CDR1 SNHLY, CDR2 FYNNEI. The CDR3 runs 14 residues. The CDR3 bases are TGTGCCAGCAGTGATCAGGGGTTGGATTCACCCCTCCACTTT. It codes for CASSDQGLDSPLHF.

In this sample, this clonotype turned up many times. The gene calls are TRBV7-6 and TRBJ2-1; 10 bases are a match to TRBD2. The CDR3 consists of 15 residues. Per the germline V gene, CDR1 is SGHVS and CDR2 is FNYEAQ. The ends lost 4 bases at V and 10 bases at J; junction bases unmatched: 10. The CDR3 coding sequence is TGTGCCAGCAGCTCGTCTAGCGGGAGAATGTGGGAGCAGTTCTTC. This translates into CASSSSSGRMWEQFF.

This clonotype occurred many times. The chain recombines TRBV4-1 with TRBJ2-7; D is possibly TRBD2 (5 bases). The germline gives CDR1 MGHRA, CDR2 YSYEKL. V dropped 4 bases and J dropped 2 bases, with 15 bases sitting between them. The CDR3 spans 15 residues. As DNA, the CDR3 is TGCGCCAGCAGCCTCTCGCGGGCAGGAACCTACGAGCAGTACTTC. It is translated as CASSLSRAGTYEQYF.